The sequence of this TCR beta chain was determined in a study of shared clonotypes between healthy human individuals. Every donor was a Caucasian adult from Nashville, Tennessee. On this clone: This likely stems from a read error, as it lies one base from a far larger clone.

Execution of the assay was at deep level. Generated by immunoSEQ multiplex PCR, the TCRdb table keeps only in-frame clones and is missing some. The data hold around 500,000 clones, with 81% observed a single time. From germline, CDR1 is LNHNV and CDR2 YYDKDF (reference sequence). The CDR3 is 16 residues long. The TCR sequence derives from a woman aged 40 to 55 in good health. Some clones in this sample may be carry-over from other donors' samples. Specimen: PBMCs. The rearrangement joins TRBV15 to TRBJ2-7; perhaps TRBD1 as D (6 bases). Here the CDR3 DNA reads TGTGCCACCAGCAGAGATTTGGGACAAGGATCATACGGGCAGTACTTC. This sequence encodes CATSRDLGQGSYGQYF.